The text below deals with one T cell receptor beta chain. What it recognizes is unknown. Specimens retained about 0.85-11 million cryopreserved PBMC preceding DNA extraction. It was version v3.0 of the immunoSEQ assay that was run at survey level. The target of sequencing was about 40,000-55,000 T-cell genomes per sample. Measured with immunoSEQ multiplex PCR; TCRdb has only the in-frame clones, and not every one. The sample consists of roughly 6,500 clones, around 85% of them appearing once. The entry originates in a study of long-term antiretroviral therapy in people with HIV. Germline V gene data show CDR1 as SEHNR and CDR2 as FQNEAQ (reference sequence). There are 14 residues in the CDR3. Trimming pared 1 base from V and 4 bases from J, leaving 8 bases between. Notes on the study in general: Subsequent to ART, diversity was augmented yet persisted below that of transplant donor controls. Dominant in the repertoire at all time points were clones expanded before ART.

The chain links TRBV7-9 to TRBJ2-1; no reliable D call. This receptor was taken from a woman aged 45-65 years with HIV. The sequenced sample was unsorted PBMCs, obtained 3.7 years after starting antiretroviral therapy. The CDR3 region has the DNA TGTGCCAGCAGCTTAGAATCCCAGTACAATGAGCAGTTCTTC. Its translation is CASSLESQYNEQFF.